The rows below give T cell receptor beta chains drawn from one sample of a study of cytomegalovirus exposure and HLA in healthy donors. Clones were sequenced by immunoSEQ multiplex PCR, and TCRdb holds only the in-frame ones, with some missing. The repertoire has approximately 170,000 clones, over 65% of them found once; the top ten carry 4.7%. Source material: PBMCs. The receptors shown here come from a man between 18 and 29 years old in good health and CMV-seropositive. The CDR3 runs from the conserved cysteine through the conserved F or W. D genes are given only for firm matches. Size values are once, few and many counts, or a class for expanded clones, and some rows have none.

j_call v_call clone_size d_call cdr3_length cdr3_nt cdr3_aa
TRBJ2-3 TRBV28 - - 12 TGTGCCAGCAGTTTCGGGGAGGATACGCAGTATTTT CASSFGEDTQYF
TRBJ1-3 TRBV7-8 once - 14 TGTGCCAGCAGCTCGAGAAGCTCTGGAAACACCATATATTTT CASSSRSSGNTIYF
TRBJ2-1 TRBV6-6 few TRBD2 14 TGTGCCAGCAGCACCCAGGCGGGGGATTGGGAGCAGTTCTTC CASSTQAGDWEQFF
TRBJ2-3 TRBV6-1 - TRBD2 16 TGTGCCAGCAGTGAAGTTGATAGCGGGGGCACAGATACGCAGTATTTT CASSEVDSGGTDTQYF
TRBJ1-1 TRBV25-1 - - 11 TGTGCCAGCTCGGGGGGTACCGGGGCTTTCTTT CASSGGTGAFF
TRBJ2-5 TRBV29-1 - TRBD1 15 TGCAGCGTCTTAGACCGGGACAGGGTTCGGGAGACCCAGTACTTC CSVLDRDRVRETQYF
TRBJ1-1 TRBV30 - - 13 TGTGCCTGGAGTATACAGGCTCCCACTGAAGCTTTCTTT CAWSIQAPTEAFF
TRBJ1-1 TRBV6-1 - - 13 TGTGCCAGCAGTGAGCAACAGGGTACGGACGCTTTCTTT CASSEQQGTDAFF
TRBJ2-1 TRBV11-2 few TRBD2 15 TGTGCCAGCAGCCCTGGGACTAGCTGGGGCAATGAGCAGTTCTTC CASSPGTSWGNEQFF
TRBJ2-1 TRBV19 - TRBD1 15 TGTGCCAGTAGTATACCGGGACAGGGTTGGGGTGAGCAGTTCTTC CASSIPGQGWGEQFF